The 17 T cell receptor beta chains given below trace back to one sample, sequenced in a study of blood T cell repertoires in COVID-19. This table comes from immunoSEQ multiplex PCR, and its TCRdb copy is limited to in-frame clones, with some not included. The data contain more than 85,000 clones, more than 75% of them singletons. The specimen was peripheral blood. These receptors originate from a woman between 50 and 59 years old with acute or convalescent COVID-19.

This clone was observed once. The CDR3 coding sequence is TGTGCCAGCAACCACGGGGGGAACTTAAATGAAAAACTGTTTTTT. Translated: CASNHGGNLNEKLFF. The chain joins TRBV11-2 to TRBJ1-4; a weak D match, TRBD1 (5 bases). Deletions cut 7 bases from V and 5 bases from J, with 17 bases between. Germline CDR1 SGHAT, CDR2 FQNNGV. The CDR3 spans 15 residues. Full variable domain (outside the CDR3, taken from reference TRBV11-2 and TRBJ1-4): EAGVAQSPRYKIIEKRQSVAFWCNPISGHATLYWYQQILGQGPKLLIQFQNNGVVDDSQLPKDRFSAERLKGVDSTLKIQPAKLEDSAVYLCASNHGGNLNEKLFFGSGTQLSVL.

V and J are TRBV27 and TRBJ2-3; tentatively, D is TRBD2 (6 bases). The length of the CDR3 is 14 residues. CDR1 MNHEY and CDR2 SMNVEV come from the germline V gene (reference sequence). Trimming took off 3 bases at V and 3 bases at J, with 10 bases between the two ends. CDR3 amino acids: CASSFPGSTDTQYF. The CDR3 DNA sequence: TGTGCCAGCAGTTTCCCCGGGAGTACAGATACGCAGTATTTT.

J is TRBJ2-5 and V is TRBV24-1; D is perhaps TRBD2 (5 bases). The CDR3 contains 15 residues. Germline CDR1 KGHDR, CDR2 SFDVKD. V gave up 3 bases and J gave up 0 bases, with 10 bases separating them. CDR3 DNA sequence: TGTGCCACCAGTGATCCCGGGATAAACCAAGAGACCCAGTACTTC. Its translation: CATSDPGINQETQYF.

The chain employs TRBV3-1 (or the pseudogene TRBV3-2) and TRBJ2-3; 7 nucleotides line up with TRBD1. The CDR3 extends over 14 amino acids. V lost 4 bases, J lost 2 bases, and 3 bases stayed unmatched. The V gene's germline CDR1 is LGHDT and CDR2 YNNKEL (reference sequence). CDR3 coding DNA: TGTGCCAGCAGCCCTGGACAGGTCACAGATACGCAGTATTTT. Protein sequence: CASSPGQVTDTQYF.

The chain combines TRBV7-2 with TRBJ2-6, with 9 bases identical to TRBD1. V lost 0 bases, J lost 4 bases, and 7 bases stayed unmatched. CDR3 length equals 18 residues. Germline V gives CDR1 SGHTA, CDR2 FQGNSA. The CDR3 bases are TGTGCCAGCAGCTTAGCGATGGGACAGGGAACCGGGGCCAACGTCCTGACTTTC. Translating gives CASSLAMGQGTGANVLTF. Supplemented by reference TRBV7-2 and TRBJ2-6, the full variable domain reads GAGVSQSPSNKVTEKGKDVELRCDPISGHTALYWYRQSLGQGLEFLIYFQGNSAPDKSGLPSDRFSAERTGGSVSTLTIQRTQQEDSAVYLCASSLAMGQGTGANVLTFGAGSRLTVL.

This clone showed up just a few times. V usage is TRBV3-1 (or the pseudogene TRBV3-2) and J usage is TRBJ2-7; D might be TRBD1 (5 bases). Per the germline V gene, CDR1 is LGHDT and CDR2 is YNNKEL (reference sequence). This CDR3 region has 18 residues. V was shortened by 0 bases and J by 2 bases, with 20 bases between the two germline ends. For the CDR3, the DNA is TGTGCCAGCAGCCAAGAGGCCCTCGACAGCCCGCAGACCTACGAGCAGTACTTC. This translates into CASSQEALDSPQTYEQYF.

V gene TRBV3-1 (or the pseudogene TRBV3-2) combines with J gene TRBJ2-1, with 7 bases that match TRBD2. With V trimmed by 4 bases and J by 1 base, 7 bases remained unmatched. Germline V CDR1 and CDR2: LGHDT, YNNKEL (reference sequence). The CDR3 has 16 amino acids. The CDR3 loop is CASSRYPRGSYNEQFF. The CDR3 DNA reads as TGTGCCAGCAGCCGCTACCCGCGGGGGTCCTACAATGAGCAGTTCTTC.

This clone was observed a single time. This rearrangement joins TRBV30 to TRBJ2-2, with D hard to call. The germline V gene has CDR1 GTSNPN and CDR2 SVGIG (reference sequence). The CDR3 runs 15 residues. Trimming stripped 2 bases from V and 6 bases from J, with 16 bases between. The CDR3 DNA follows: TGTGCCTGGAGTCGCGACAACATAATTTCCGGGGAGCTGTTTTTT. Translated: CAWSRDNIISGELFF.

For this clone: Other DNA sequences from this sample encode an identical CDR3 as well. This chain connects TRBV14 to TRBJ1-1; D is possibly TRBD1 (6 bases). Germline CDR1 and CDR2: SGHDN and FVKESK. The CDR3 runs to 14 residues. Trimming stripped 4 bases from V and 2 bases from J, with 11 bases between. The CDR3 loop is CASSLPGVNTEAFF. The CDR3 DNA sequence: TGTGCCAGCAGCCTCCCAGGGGTTAACACTGAAGCTTTCTTT.

The chain combines TRBV3-1 (or the pseudogene TRBV3-2) with TRBJ1-2; D may be TRBD1 (5 bases). Trimming removed 0 bases from V and 0 bases from J, with 5 bases in between. The CDR3 length is 14 residues. Germline V gene lookup returns CDR1 LGHDT and CDR2 YNNKEL (reference sequence). The CDR3 nucleotides read TGTGCCAGCAGCCAAGAACAGGCTAACTATGGCTACACCTTC. This translates into CASSQEQANYGYTF.

The chain uses TRBV20-1 and TRBJ2-5; 10 bases match TRBD2. CDR3 size: 15 residues. The V segment lost 3 bases and the J segment 4 bases; nucleotides outside the gene matches: 8. Germline CDR1 is DFQATT and CDR2 is SNEGSKA (reference sequence). The CDR3 region has the DNA TGCAGTGCTAGTGCTAGCGGGAGAGATAGAGAGACCCAGTACTTC. Encoded protein: CSASASGRDRETQYF.

This clone has just a few counts. The rearrangement joins TRBV28 to TRBJ2-1, with no clear D. The CDR3 totals 14 residues. Germline CDR1 is MDHEN and CDR2 is SYDVKM. Between the trimmed V and J ends, which lost 2 bases and 5 bases, there was a span of 10 bases. The CDR3 loop is CASSLTARNNEQFF. The CDR3 region has the DNA TGTGCCAGCAGTTTAACGGCGCGGAACAATGAGCAGTTCTTC.

DNA of the CDR3: TGCGCCTCCCGGCGGGGGACTGAAGCTTTCTTT. This sequence encodes CASRRGTEAFF. The genes are TRBV29-1 and TRBJ1-1, with D possibly being TRBD1 (5 bases). The CDR3 extends over 11 amino acids. CDR1 is SQVTM and CDR2 is ANQGSEA in the germline V gene. The entire variable domain, with the rest obtained from reference TRBV29-1 and TRBJ1-1, is as follows: SAVISQKPSRDICQRGTSLTIQCQVDSQVTMMFWYRQQPGQSLTLIATANQGSEATYESGFVIDKFPISRPNLTFSTLTVSNMSPEDSSIYLCASRRGTEAFFGQGTRLTVV.

In this sample, this clone turned up once. The V gene is TRBV9, the J gene TRBJ2-7; 7 bases are a match to TRBD1. The CDR3 is 17 residues long. V was pared by 0 bases and J by 2 bases, with 11 bases of the junction left unmatched. Germline-derived CDR1 and CDR2 are SGDLS and YYNGEE. The CDR3 nucleotides read TGTGCCAGCAGCGTAGACCCCCTTGGGGGACAGACCTACGAGCAGTACTTC. Its protein is CASSVDPLGGQTYEQYF.

J is TRBJ2-1 and V is TRBV19, with no clear D. The CDR3 runs to 16 residues. Deletions cut 1 base from V and 8 bases from J, with 18 bases between. Per the germline V gene, CDR1 is LNHDA and CDR2 is SQIVND (reference sequence). This CDR3 reads CASSIVPPRSADEQFF. The DNA for the CDR3 is TGTGCCAGTAGTATAGTCCCACCAAGGTCGGCGGATGAGCAGTTCTTC.

The V gene is TRBV7-2, the J gene TRBJ2-7, with 13 bases identical to TRBD2. V was clipped by 5 bases and J by 3 bases; unmatched bases: 4. CDR3 length equals 15 residues. Germline CDR1 SGHTA, CDR2 FQGNSA. CDR3 region: CASSPTSGRGYEQYF. In DNA form, the CDR3 reads TGTGCCAGCAGCCCCACTAGCGGGAGGGGCTACGAGCAGTACTTC.

This CDR3 is CASSLTTGTAKNTEAFF. The CDR3 DNA follows: TGTGCCAGCAGCTTAACAACCGGGACAGCAAAGAACACTGAAGCTTTCTTT. The V and J genes are TRBV7-9 and TRBJ1-1; 7 bases agree with TRBD1. Per germline, CDR1 SEHNR and CDR2 FQNEAQ (reference sequence). The CDR3 spans 17 residues. With 2 bases clipped from V and 1 base from J, the junction kept 10 bases outside the gene matches.